The rows below give T cell receptor beta chains drawn from one sample of a study of human T cells and chemical hapten exposure. MiXCR was run by TCRdb on the RACE reads, yielding one entry per CDR3 protein. The sample carries about 80,000 distinct CDR3 sequences, 12% to 15% recorded once. Sequencing used whole blood, obtained in connection with sensitization to the hapten diphenylcyclopropenone (DPC). All receptors come from a woman between 45 and 65 years old with alopecia areata. Some clones in this sample may be carry-over from other donors' samples. The CDR3 runs from the conserved cysteine through the conserved F or W. Each record gives: D gene, J gene, clone size, V gene, CDR3 protein, CDR3 DNA. D genes are given only for firm matches. Some rows mark clone size as missing; the rest say once, few, many or name a class of expanded clone.

TRBD1 | TRBJ1-3 | many | TRBV7-9 | CASSLTGGSGNTIYF | TGTGCCAGCAGCTTAACAGGGGGCTCTGGAAACACCATATATTTT
TRBD1 | TRBJ1-6 | many | TRBV10-3 | CAIRVGDSKNSPLHF | TGTGCCATCAGAGTCGGGGACAGCAAGAATTCACCCCTCCACTTT
. | TRBJ1-2 | few | TRBV7-2 | CASSLKVPYGYTF | TGTGCCAGCAGCTTAAAGGTCCCCTATGGCTACACCTTC
TRBD2 | TRBJ2-2 | many | TRBV29-1 | CSVRTSGEPAGELFF | TGCAGCGTTAGGACTAGCGGCGAACCGGCCGGGGAGCTGTTTTTT
TRBD1 | TRBJ1-5 | . | TRBV28 | CASKGLGQGERWQPQHF | TGTGCCAGCAAAGGTTTGGGACAGGGAGAGCGTTGGCAGCCCCAGCATTTT
TRBD1 | TRBJ1-1 | few | TRBV28 | CASSFAGTGSNTEAFF | TGTGCCAGCAGTTTCGCCGGGACAGGGTCGAACACTGAAGCTTTCTTT
. | TRBJ2-3 | . | TRBV9 | CASSVGSGLLTDTQYF | TGTGCCAGCAGCGTAGGGTCAGGGCTTCTCACAGATACGCAGTATTTT
. | TRBJ2-1 | few | TRBV19 | CASSLSKGSGEQFF | TGTGCCAGTAGTCTTTCTAAGGGTTCCGGTGAGCAGTTCTTC
TRBD1 | TRBJ1-2 | few | TRBV5-1 | CASSSGQGAYGYTF | TGCGCCAGCAGCTCGGGACAGGGGGCCTATGGCTACACCTTC
TRBD1 | TRBJ1-2 | few | TRBV29-1 | CSVEGGTANYGYTF | TGCAGCGTTGAAGGGGGGACAGCTAACTATGGCTACACCTTC
. | TRBJ1-1 | . | TRBV20-1 | CSAETRTYLDTEAFF | TGCAGTGCTGAGACACGGACGTATTTGGACACTGAAGCTTTCTTT
. | TRBJ1-5 | . | TRBV29-1 | CATASQGNQPQHF | TGCGCCACCGCTAGTCAGGGGAATCAGCCCCAGCATTTT
TRBD2 | TRBJ2-1 | many | TRBV5-4 | CASSPWTSGNGYEQFF | TGTGCCAGCAGCCCCTGGACTAGCGGGAATGGCTATGAGCAGTTCTTC
. | TRBJ1-5 | few | TRBV30 | CAWSRDRISNQPQHF | TGTGCCTGGAGTCGGGACCGGATTAGCAATCAGCCCCAGCATTTT
. | TRBJ2-6 | few | TRBV5-6 | CASSGTGWGPSGANVLTF | TGTGCCAGCAGCGGAACAGGTTGGGGCCCTTCTGGGGCCAACGTCCTGACTTTC
TRBD1 | TRBJ1-2 | few | TRBV4-1 | CASSQDHDRGGLGYGYTF | TGCGCCAGCAGCCAAGACCACGACAGGGGCGGCTTGGGCTATGGCTACACCTTC
. | TRBJ1-2 | . | TRBV20-1 | CSAQSWGSNYGYTF | TGCAGTGCTCAATCCTGGGGCAGCAACTATGGCTACACCTTC
. | TRBJ1-2 | few | TRBV24-1 | CATSDFRFGRSNYGYTF | TGTGCCACCAGTGATTTTAGGTTTGGCAGGAGTAACTATGGCTACACCTTC
. | TRBJ1-1 | many | TRBV19 | CASRNNRAHTEAFF | TGTGCCAGTAGGAACAACAGGGCACACACTGAAGCTTTCTTT
. | TRBJ1-6 | few | TRBV7-2 | CASSLVRDSPLHF | TGTGCCAGCAGCTTAGTCCGCGATTCACCCCTCCACTTT
. | TRBJ2-3 | few | TRBV11-2 | CASLPGGRDTQYF | TGTGCCAGCCTACCCGGAGGAAGAGATACGCAGTATTTT
. | TRBJ2-6 | few | TRBV11-2 | CASSSTSGANVLTF | TGTGCCAGCAGCTCGACCTCTGGGGCCAACGTCCTGACTTTC
TRBD2 | TRBJ2-7 | . | TRBV9 | CASSDTSGGLEQYF | TGTGCCAGCAGCGACACGAGCGGGGGGCTCGAGCAGTACTTC
. | TRBJ1-5 | . | TRBV20-1 | CSAMNRGNQPQHF | TGCAGTGCCATGAACAGGGGCAATCAGCCCCAGCATTTT
. | TRBJ1-1 | few | TRBV3-1 | CASSLFLGRVNTEAFF | TGTGCCAGCAGCCTTTTTCTGGGAAGAGTGAACACTGAAGCTTTCTTT
TRBD2 | TRBJ2-1 | few | TRBV30 | CAWRQAGAGSSYNEQFF | TGTGCCTGGAGACAAGCGGGAGCCGGGAGCTCCTACAATGAGCAGTTCTTC
. | TRBJ1-1 | few | TRBV18 | CASSPGAADTEAFF | TGTGCCAGCTCACCAGGGGCGGCGGACACTGAAGCTTTCTTT
TRBD1 | TRBJ1-4 | . | TRBV25-1 | CASTGTGNILDEKLFF | TGTGCCAGTACCGGGACAGGGAATATCCTGGATGAAAAACTGTTTTTT
. | TRBJ1-1 | few | TRBV12-3/TRBV12-4 | CASSKRYRAKNTEAFF | TGTGCCAGCAGCAAAAGGTACAGGGCTAAGAACACTGAAGCTTTCTTT
. | TRBJ2-1 | . | TRBV20-1 | CSALHSGQREQFF | TGCAGTGCTCTCCACTCGGGGCAACGTGAGCAGTTCTTC
. | TRBJ2-7 | few | TRBV11-2 | CASSRGSYEQYF | TGTGCCAGCAGCCGGGGTTCCTACGAGCAGTACTTC
. | TRBJ1-1 | few | TRBV6-6 | CASSYSTSINTEAFF | TGTGCCAGCAGTTACTCTACGAGCATTAACACTGAAGCTTTCTTT